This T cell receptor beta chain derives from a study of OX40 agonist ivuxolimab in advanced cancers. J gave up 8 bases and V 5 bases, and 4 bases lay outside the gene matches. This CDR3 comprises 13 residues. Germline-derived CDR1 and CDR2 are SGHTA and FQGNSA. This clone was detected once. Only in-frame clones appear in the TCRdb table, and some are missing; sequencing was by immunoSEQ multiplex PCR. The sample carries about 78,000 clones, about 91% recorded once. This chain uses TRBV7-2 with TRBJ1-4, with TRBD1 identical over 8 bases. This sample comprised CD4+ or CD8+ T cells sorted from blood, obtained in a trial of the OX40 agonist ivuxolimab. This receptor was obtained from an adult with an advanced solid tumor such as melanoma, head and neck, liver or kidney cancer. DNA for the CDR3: TGTGCCAGCAGCACAGGGGGAGGAGAAAAACTGTTTTTT. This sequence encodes CASSTGGGEKLFF.